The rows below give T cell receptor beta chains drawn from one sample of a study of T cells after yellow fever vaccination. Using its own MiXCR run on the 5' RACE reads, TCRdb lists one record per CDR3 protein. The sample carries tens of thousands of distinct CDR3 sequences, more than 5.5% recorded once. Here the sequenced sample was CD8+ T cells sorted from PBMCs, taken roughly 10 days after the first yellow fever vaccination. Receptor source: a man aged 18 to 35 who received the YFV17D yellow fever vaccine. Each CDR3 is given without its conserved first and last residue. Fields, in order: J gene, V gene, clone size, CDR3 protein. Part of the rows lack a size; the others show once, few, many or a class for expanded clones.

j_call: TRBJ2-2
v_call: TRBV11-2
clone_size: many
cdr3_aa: ASSLVSGGNTGELF

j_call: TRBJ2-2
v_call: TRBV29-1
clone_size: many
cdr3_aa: SVEEEGLNTGELF

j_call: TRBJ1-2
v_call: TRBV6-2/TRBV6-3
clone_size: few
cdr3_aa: ASSYSRETGGNYGYT

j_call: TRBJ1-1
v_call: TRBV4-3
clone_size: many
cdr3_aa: ASLETWGTMNTEAF

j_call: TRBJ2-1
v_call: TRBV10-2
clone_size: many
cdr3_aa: ASRGGNEQF

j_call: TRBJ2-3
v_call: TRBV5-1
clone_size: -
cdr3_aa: ASSLRLGQPFISTDTQY

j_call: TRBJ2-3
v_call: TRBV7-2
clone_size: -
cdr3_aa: ASSLGGLGSTDTQY

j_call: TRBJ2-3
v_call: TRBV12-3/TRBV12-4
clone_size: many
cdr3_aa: ASSFRGRDTDTQY

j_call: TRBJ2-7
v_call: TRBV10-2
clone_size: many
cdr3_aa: ASSGGQTGYEQY

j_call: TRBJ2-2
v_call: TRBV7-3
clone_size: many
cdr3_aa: ASGLAGDTGELF

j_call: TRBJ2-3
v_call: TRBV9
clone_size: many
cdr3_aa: ASSLLAGGLTDTQY

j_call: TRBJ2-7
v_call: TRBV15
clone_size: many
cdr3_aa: ATSLGTSGVYEQY

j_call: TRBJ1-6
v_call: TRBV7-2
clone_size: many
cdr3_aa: ASSPRGGTGVNSPLH

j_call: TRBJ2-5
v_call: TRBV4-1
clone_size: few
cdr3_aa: ASSQDLGSQETQY

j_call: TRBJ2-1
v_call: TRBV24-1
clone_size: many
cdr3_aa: ATSAPSGSSYNEQF

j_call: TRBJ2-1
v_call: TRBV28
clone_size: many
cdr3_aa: ASSPVPGTGSYNEQF

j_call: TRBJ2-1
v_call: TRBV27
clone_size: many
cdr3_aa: ATGVISSRNEQF

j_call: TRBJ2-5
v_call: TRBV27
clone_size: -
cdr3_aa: ASRGGGAGETQY

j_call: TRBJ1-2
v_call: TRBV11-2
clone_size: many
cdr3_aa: ASSNPRTGDYGYT

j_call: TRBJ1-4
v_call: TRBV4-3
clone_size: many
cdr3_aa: ASSSGEERGEKLF

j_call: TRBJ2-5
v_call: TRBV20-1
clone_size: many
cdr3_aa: SARVGVRETQY

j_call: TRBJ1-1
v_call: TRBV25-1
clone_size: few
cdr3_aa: ASTGWGGNTEAF

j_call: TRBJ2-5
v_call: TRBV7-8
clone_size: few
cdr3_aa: ASSLGWDRIQETQY

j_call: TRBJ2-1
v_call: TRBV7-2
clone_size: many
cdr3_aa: ASSRLAGGYNEQF

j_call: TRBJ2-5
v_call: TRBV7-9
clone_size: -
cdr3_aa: ASSFIGTGKETQY

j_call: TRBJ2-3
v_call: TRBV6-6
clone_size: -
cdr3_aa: ASSYRDSRTDTQY

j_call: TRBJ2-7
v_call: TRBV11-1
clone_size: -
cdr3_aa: ASSLFSYEQY

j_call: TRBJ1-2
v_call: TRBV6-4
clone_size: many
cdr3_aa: ASSPGTEYGYT

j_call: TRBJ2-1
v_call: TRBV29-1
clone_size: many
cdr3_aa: SVDLGTQWYNEQF

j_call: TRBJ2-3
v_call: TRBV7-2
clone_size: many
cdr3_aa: ASSLTGGPGDTQY

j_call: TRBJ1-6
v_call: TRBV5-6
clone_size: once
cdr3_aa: ASSSGPGGGRSPLH

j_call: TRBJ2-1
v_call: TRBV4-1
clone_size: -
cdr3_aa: ASSHRDNEQF

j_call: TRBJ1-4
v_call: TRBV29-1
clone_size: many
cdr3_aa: SVADNRELF

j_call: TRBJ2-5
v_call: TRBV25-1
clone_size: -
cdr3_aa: ASSDDRPRETQY

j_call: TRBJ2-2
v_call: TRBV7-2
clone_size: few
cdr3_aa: ASSSQGTNTGELF

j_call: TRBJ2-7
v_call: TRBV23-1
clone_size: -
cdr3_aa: ASSQDPGGRYEQY

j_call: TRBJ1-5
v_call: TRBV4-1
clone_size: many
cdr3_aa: ASSPTPGGAGVQPQH

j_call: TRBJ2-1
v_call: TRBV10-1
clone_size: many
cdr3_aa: ASSSEGQNSYNEQF

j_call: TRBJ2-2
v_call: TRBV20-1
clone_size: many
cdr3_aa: SARVPRPDLRGDYTGELF

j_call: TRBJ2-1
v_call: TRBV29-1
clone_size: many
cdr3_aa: SAPRDRGRTEQF

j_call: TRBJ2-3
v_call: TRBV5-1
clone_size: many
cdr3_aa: ASRGRDRGVPDTQY

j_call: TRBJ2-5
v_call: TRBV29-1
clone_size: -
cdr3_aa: SVVSWKEETQY

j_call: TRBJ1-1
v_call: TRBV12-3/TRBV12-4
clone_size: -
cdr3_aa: AASYGGANTEAS

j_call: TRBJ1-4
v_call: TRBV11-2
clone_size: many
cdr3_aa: ASSQGQATNEKLF

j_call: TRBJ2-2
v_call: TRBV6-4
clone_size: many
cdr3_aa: ASSPRDTGELF

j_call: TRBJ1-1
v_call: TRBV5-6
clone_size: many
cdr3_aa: ASRRQGGTEAF

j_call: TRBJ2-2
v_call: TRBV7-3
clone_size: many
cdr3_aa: ASSNHDSLGNTGELF

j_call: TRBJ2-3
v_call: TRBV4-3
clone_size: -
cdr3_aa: ASSPGLAGVFTQY

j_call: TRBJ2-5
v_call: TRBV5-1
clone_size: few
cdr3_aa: ASSLQDIRKETQY

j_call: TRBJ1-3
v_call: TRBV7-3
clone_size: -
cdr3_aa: ASSLSLSGGRGNTIY

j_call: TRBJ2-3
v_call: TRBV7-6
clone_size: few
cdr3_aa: ASSLVLAGPYSTDTQY

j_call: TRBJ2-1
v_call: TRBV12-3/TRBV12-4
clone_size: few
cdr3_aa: ASGRLGSYNEQF

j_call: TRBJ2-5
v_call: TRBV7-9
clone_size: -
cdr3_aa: ASLWVAGDRQETQY

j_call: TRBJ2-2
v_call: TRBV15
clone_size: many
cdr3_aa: ATSSRGGAYSGELF